This T cell receptor beta chain was observed in a study of prognosis after radiotherapy for stage I lung cancer. Germline lookup yields CDR1 MGHRA and CDR2 YSYEKL. This CDR3 is built from 16 residues. With respect to this clonotype: Its target is not known. A junction end diverges from the germline sequence, so it may reflect a read error.

General observations from the study: The study found that unique TCR clone counts fell after stereotactic body radiation therapy, median around 10,000 versus 6,900.

The TCR beta CDR3 region was amplified from genomic DNA, with two rounds of multiplex PCR being used for the amplification. The first round of PCR was done with primers that matched each TRBV and TRBJ gene. TCRdb fed the multiplex PCR reads into MiXCR, producing one record per CDR3 protein. In the table there are some 10,000 distinct CDR3 sequences, approximately 40% of which are singletons. Peripheral venous blood was drawn in six-milliliter volumes, with a draw taken at each of two separate time points. The sample was PBMCs, taken before or after stereotactic body radiation therapy (not recorded which). V gene TRBV4-1 combines with J gene TRBJ2-1; 11 positions agree with TRBD1. This receptor was identified in a donor over 45 with non-small cell lung cancer. The CDR3 reads CASSQVLRTGGNEQLF. The CDR3, as DNA: TGCGCTAGCAGCCAAGTACTGAGGACAGGGGGCAATGAGCAGCTCTTC.